This T cell receptor beta chain was identified during a study of shared clonotypes between healthy human individuals (dated by TCRdb to the early 2020s). As for the study more broadly: The cohort comprised two women and a few men aged 18 to 49 years. Different laboratories and diverse techniques were used to prepare libraries and sequence TCR repertoires, to increase sequencing depth and limit assay-specific biases. Leukapheresis yielded between about 0.85 and 9 billion PBMCs per donor. To estimate repertoire size and how much clonotypes are shared between individuals, the study performed deep sequencing of blood TCR repertoires from roughly five healthy adults. Findings and caveats that apply to the study as a whole: Sampling was restricted to blood, and TCR repertoires in tissues likely differ from the TCR repertoires found in blood. The genetic and exposure-history diversity represented was limited by the small number of donors. Based on pairwise subsampling, the degree of clonotype sharing among donors was expected to be affected by sequencing depth.

Using the deep immunoSEQ assay, multiplex PCR amplified TCR CDR3 regions from genomic DNA. For each cell subset, the extracted genomic DNA was distributed evenly across all wells of several immunoSEQ 96-well plates, and each plate served as one replicate. Each replicate PCR for unsorted PBMC received around 330 ng genomic DNA, equal to tens of thousands of T cell genomes. Unsorted PBMC genomic DNA was sequenced across ten immunoSEQ deep assay plates. Purified libraries were measured with a Qubit 3.0 fluorometer, size-checked on a Bioanalyzer 2100, and measured again with the KAPA Library Quantification kit. Each immunoSEQ 96-well plate was sequenced on its own single-read 150-cycle Illumina NextSeq 550 flow cell. The original pipeline was this. The immunoSEQ output contained only junctional sequences without quality scores, so filtering could not match that applied to full-length reads. Sequences were annotated with PyIR, a Python wrapper for IgBLAST v1.9, using IMGT germline references to assign V/J genes and CDR3. Reads were filtered out if the reads had weak V/J assignments (E-value above 1e-6), no CDR3, stop codons, out-of-frame junctions, or ambiguous translated residues. V3J clonotypes were defined by identical inferred V gene, J gene, and CDR3 amino acid sequence. To compute the percentage overlap between repertoires, the number of shared unique clonotypes was divided by the size of the smaller repertoire. RTK rarefaction, the Chao1 estimator, and Recon v2.1 estimates of unobserved clonotypes were used to assess repertoire richness. The source is immuneACCESS, and TCRdb retained only in-frame sequences with V and J called. Part of the clones is not carried over; for the studies checked, unresolved V genes explain less than half of this, and the remainder is unexplained. V, J and clone size were drawn from that table, and D and trimming were deduced from the DNA. In this sample the table shows about 480,000 clones, 60% to 80% of which occur a single time. The ten largest clones represent under 15% of the sample.

To note about this clone: The antigen this receptor binds is unknown. No much larger clone exists at a distance of one base, and base qualities are not known.

Donors were healthy HIV-negative adults with no recently reported acute infections or vaccinations. Every donor was a Caucasian adult living in Nashville, Tennessee, USA. In the unsorted samples, some 94 million PBMCs were counted, and genomic DNA was extracted using the QIAamp DNA Blood Mini kit. After blood collection by leukapheresis, PBMCs were isolated using Ficoll-Histopaque density gradient centrifugation and then cryopreserved in the vapor phase of liquid nitrogen. Material: PBMCs. The clonotype was recovered from a woman in her 40s in good health. Some clones in this sample may be carry-over from other donors' samples.

The CDR3 region: CASSLNDRPEAFF. The DNA sequence reads TGTGCCAGTAGTCTTAACGACAGGCCTGAAGCTTTCTTT. The rearranged chain carries TRBV19 and TRBJ1-1; TRBD1 is a possible D gene, resting on 6 matching bases. V is shortened by 5 bases, J by 6 bases, and the region joining them spans 13 bases. The germline V gene (reference sequence) gives CDR1 as LNHDA and CDR2 as SQIVND. The cysteine opens and the phenylalanine closes a CDR3 of 13 amino acids. The CDR3 DNA has 39 bases and is translated from base 1.